The present TCR beta chain was sequenced within a study of CD8 T cells in ankylosing spondylitis. Each CDR3 protein gets one entry after TCRdb re-called the 5' RACE reads with MiXCR. The data contain around 150,000 distinct CDR3 sequences, approximately 20% of them seen just once; the ten biggest clones take up over 7.5%. CDR3 size: 15 residues. The V gene end was trimmed by 2 bases and the J gene end by 3 bases; junction bases not matched to a gene: 4. Germline CDR1 SGDLS, CDR2 YYNGEE. The sample holds many counts of this clonotype. V gene TRBV9 combines with J gene TRBJ1-2; 10 bases map to TRBD1. The source is a male donor with ankylosing spondylitis or in good health (not recorded which). Sample: blood, either unsorted or a sorted T cell fraction (not recorded which). CDR3 sequence: CASSVGQGRDYGYTF. The CDR3 DNA follows: TGTGCCAGCAGCGTGGGACAGGGGAGAGACTATGGCTACACCTTC. Based on the CDR3 plus reference TRBV9 and TRBJ1-2, the full variable domain is DSGVTQTPKHLITATGQRVTLRCSPRSGDLSVYWYQQSLDQGLQFLIQYYNGEERAKGNILERFSAQQFPDLHSELNLSSLELGDSALYFCASSVGQGRDYGYTFGSGTRLTVV.